This TCR beta chain originates from a study of technical replicates of blood from a handful of donors. The method was immunoSEQ multiplex PCR; TCRdb's version includes in-frame clones alone and lacks a portion of them. Of 75,000 to 90,000 clones listed, 93% are singletons. The CDR3 loop spans 16 amino acids. Germline V lookup: CDR1 MNHEY, CDR2 SMNVEV (reference sequence). Trimming at V came to 0 bases and at J to 2 bases, leaving 6 bases not matched to a gene. The chain employs TRBV27 and TRBJ2-5; 7 bases match TRBD2. The TCR sequence derives from a human donor in good health. Material: T cells isolated from PBMCs. The CDR3 sequence: CASSLSREDRQETQYF. The CDR3 nucleotides are TGTGCCAGCAGTTTATCCCGGGAGGACCGACAAGAGACCCAGTACTTC.